The source of this T cell receptor beta chain is a study of blood T cell repertoires in COVID-19. About the research overall: The study drew acute and convalescent COVID-19 samples from the United States, Italy and Spain. The analysed material was cDNA or gDNA that came from T cells, B-cell-depleted T cells, or PBMCs.

CDR3 length: 14 amino acids. Unmatched junction bases numbered 8, after V lost 7 bases and J lost 7 bases. Germline V gene data show CDR1 as MDHEN and CDR2 as SYDVKM. The data were produced by immunoSEQ multiplex PCR, yet TCRdb's version contains in-frame clones alone and is incomplete. The table lists about 130,000 clones, roughly 85% of them singletons. The sequenced sample consisted of peripheral blood. The rearrangement uses TRBV28 and TRBJ2-1; 9 nucleotides line up with TRBD2. This TCR was sampled from a human donor in a cohort sampled during active COVID-19. CDR3 region: CASISLAGENEQFF. CDR3 nucleotide sequence: TGTGCCAGCATATCACTAGCGGGTGAGAATGAGCAGTTCTTC. The complete variable domain, with remaining parts taken from reference TRBV28 and TRBJ2-1, reads DVKVTQSSRYLVKRTGEKVFLECVQDMDHENMFWYRQDPGLGLRLIYFSYDVKMKEKGDIPEGYSVSREKKERFSLILESASTNQTSMYLCASISLAGENEQFFGPGTRLTVL.